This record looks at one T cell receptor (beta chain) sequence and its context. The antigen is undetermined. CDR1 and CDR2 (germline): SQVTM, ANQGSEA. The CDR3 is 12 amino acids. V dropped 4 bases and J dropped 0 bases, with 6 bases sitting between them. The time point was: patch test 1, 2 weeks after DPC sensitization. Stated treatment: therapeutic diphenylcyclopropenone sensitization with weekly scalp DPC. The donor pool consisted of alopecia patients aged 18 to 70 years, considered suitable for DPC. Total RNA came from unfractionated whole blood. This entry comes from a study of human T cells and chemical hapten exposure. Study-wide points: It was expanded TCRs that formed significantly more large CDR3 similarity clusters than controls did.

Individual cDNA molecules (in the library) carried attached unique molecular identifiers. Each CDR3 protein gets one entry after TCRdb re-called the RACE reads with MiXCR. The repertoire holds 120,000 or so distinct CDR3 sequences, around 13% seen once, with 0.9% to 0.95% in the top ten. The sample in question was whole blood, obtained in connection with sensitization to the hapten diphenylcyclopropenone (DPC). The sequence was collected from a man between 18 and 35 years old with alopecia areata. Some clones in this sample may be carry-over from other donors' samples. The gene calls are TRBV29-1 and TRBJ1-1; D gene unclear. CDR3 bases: TGCAGCGTTGGCGGGGTGAACACTGAAGCTTTCTTT. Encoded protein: CSVGGVNTEAFF.